The T cell receptor (beta chain) described here comes from a study of OX40 agonist ivuxolimab in advanced cancers. Across the study: Patients were given ivuxolimab, an antibody that agonizes OX40 (CD134). Dose-escalation patients were diagnosed with hepatocellular carcinoma, melanoma, renal cell cancer or head and neck cancer. General study findings and limits: Some nonresponders also had low normalized T-cell clonal expansion.

The timepoints at which blood was sampled were baseline, cycle 4 day 1, and cycle 7 day 1. About this clone: The antigen is unknown.

This CDR3 region has 17 residues. Germline V gene lookup returns CDR1 MGHRA and CDR2 YSYEKL. V dropped 0 bases and J dropped 5 bases, with 19 bases sitting between them. Repertoires were generated with immunoSEQ multiplex PCR, while TCRdb's copy carries only in-frame clones and drops some. This table holds 25,000 or so clones, approximately 73% found once. J is TRBJ1-2 and V is TRBV4-1; TRBD1 might be the D (5 bases). The source material was CD4+ or CD8+ T cells sorted from blood, sampled in a trial of the OX40 agonist ivuxolimab. This receptor was identified in an adult with an advanced solid tumor such as melanoma, head and neck, liver or kidney cancer. CDR3 protein: CASSQDLLPGTNYGYTF. For the CDR3, the DNA is TGCGCCAGCAGCCAAGACCTGTTGCCCGGGACGAATTATGGCTACACCTTC.